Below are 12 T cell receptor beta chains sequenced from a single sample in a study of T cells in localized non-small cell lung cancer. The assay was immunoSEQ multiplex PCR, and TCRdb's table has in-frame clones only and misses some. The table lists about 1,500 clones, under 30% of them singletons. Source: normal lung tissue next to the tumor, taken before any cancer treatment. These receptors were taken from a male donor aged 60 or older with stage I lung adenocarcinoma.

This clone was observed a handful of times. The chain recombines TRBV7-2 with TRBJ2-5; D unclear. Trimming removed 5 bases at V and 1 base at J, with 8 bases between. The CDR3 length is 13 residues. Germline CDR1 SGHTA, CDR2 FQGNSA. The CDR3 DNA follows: TGTGCCAGCAGCCCCGGTTTCCAAGAGACCCAGTACTTC. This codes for CASSPGFQETQYF.

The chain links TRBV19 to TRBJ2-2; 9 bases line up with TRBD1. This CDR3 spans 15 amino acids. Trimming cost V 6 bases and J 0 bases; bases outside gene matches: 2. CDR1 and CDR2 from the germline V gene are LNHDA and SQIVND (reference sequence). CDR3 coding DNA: TGTGCCAGTAGGACAGGGGGACCGAACACCGGGGAGCTGTTTTTT. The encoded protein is CASRTGGPNTGELFF.

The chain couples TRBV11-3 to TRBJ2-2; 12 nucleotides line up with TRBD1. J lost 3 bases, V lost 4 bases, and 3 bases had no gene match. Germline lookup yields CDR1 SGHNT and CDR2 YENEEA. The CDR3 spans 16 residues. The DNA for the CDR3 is TGTGCCAGCAGCTGGGGACAGGGGGCCGACACCGGGGAGCTGTTTTTT. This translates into CASSWGQGADTGELFF. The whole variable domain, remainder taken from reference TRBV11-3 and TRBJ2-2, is EAGVVQSPRYKIIEKKQPVAFWCNPISGHNTLYWYLQNLGQGPELLIRYENEEAVDDSQLPKDRFSAERLKGVDSTLKIQPAELGDSAVYLCASSWGQGADTGELFFGEGSRLTVL.

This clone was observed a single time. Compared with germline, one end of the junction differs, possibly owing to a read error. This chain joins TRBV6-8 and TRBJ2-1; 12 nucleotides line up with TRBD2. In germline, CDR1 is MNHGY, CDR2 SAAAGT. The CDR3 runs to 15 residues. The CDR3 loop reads CASSDSSGGANEQFF. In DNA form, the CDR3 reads TGTGCCAGCAGTGACTCTAGCGGGGGGGCCAATGAGCAGTTCTTC.

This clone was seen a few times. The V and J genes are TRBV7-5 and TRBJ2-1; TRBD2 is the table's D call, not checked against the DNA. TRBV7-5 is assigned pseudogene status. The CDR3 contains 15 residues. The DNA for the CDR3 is TGTGCCAGCAGCTTAACCCAACTAGCGCCCAATGAGCAGTTCTTC. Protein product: CASSLTQLAPNEQFF.

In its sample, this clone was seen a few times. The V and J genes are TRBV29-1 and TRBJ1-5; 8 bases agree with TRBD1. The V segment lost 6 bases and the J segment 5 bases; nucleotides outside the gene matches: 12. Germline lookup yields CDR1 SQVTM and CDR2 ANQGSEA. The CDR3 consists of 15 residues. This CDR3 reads CSVAGTGSRDQPQHF. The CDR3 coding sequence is TGCAGCGTAGCAGGGACAGGCAGTAGGGATCAGCCCCAGCATTTT.

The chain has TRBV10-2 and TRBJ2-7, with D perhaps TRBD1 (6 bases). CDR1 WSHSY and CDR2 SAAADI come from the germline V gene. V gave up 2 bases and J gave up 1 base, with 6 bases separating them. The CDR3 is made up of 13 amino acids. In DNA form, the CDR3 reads TGCGCCAGCAGTGAGGGGACATCCTACGAGCAGTACTTC. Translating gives CASSEGTSYEQYF.

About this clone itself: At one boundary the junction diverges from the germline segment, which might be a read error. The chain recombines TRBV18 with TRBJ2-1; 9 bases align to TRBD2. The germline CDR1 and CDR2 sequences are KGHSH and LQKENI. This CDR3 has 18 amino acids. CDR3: CASSLRSTSTSGPRAVVF. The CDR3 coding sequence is TGTGCCAGCTCACTCAGATCCACTTCGACTAGCGGACCAAGAGCAGTCGTCTTC. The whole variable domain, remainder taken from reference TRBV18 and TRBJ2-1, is NAGVMQNPRHLVRRRGQEARLRCSPMKGHSHVYWYRQLPEEGLKFMVYLQKENIIDESGMPKERFSAEFPKEGPSILRIQQVVRGDSAAYFCASSLRSTSTSGPRAVVFGPGTRLTVL.

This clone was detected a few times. The CDR3 loop is CASSTVTGGRREKLFF. CDR3 nucleotide sequence: TGTGCCAGCAGCACTGTGACAGGGGGACGTCGGGAAAAACTGTTTTTT. The V call is TRBV11-3, the J call TRBJ1-4; 9 bases are shared with TRBD1. V was pared by 5 bases and J by 8 bases, with 12 bases of the junction left unmatched. CDR1 and CDR2 (germline): SGHNT, YENEEA. The CDR3 length is 16 residues.

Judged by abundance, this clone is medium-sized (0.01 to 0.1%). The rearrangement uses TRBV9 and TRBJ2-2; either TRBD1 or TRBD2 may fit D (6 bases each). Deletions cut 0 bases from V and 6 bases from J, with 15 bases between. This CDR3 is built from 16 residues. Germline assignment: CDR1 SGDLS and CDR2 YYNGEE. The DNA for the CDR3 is TGTGCCAGCAGCGTAGGCGGGGCCAGGGGCGCCGGGGAGCTGTTTTTT. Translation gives CASSVGGARGAGELFF.

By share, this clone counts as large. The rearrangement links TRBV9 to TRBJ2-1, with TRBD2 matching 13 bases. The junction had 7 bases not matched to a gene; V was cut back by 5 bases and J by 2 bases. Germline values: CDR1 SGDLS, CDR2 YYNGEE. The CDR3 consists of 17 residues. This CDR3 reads CASSDRTSGGPYNEQFF. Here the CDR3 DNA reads TGTGCCAGCAGTGACCGGACTAGCGGGGGCCCCTACAATGAGCAGTTCTTC.

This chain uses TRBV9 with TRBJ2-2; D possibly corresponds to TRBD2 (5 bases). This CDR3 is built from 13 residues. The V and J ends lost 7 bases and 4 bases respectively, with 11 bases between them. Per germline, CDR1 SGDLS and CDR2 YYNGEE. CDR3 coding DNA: TGTGCCAGCCAGGCGGGCCTCACCGGGGAGCTGTTTTTT. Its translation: CASQAGLTGELFF.